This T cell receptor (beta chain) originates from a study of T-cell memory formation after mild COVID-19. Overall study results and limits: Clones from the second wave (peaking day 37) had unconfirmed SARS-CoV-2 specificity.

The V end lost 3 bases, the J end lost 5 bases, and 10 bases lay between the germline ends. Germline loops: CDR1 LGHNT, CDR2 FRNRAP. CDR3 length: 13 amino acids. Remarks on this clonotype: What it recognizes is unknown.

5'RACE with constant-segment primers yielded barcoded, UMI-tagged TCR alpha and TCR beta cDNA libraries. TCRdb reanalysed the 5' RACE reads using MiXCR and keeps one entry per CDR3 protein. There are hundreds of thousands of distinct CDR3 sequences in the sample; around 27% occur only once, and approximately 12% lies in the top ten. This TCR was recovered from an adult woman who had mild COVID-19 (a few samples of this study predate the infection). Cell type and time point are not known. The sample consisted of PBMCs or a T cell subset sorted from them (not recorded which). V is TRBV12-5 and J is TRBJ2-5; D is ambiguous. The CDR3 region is CASGFYMGETQYF. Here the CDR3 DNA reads TGTGCTAGTGGTTTCTACATGGGGGAGACCCAGTACTTC.